This TCR beta chain was observed in a study of CD8 T cells in ankylosing spondylitis. Study observations and caveats: Roughly eight highly homologous variants formed a TCR beta motif that appeared characteristic of ankylosing spondylitis blood. The disease-linked clones had a CD8+ phenotype and low blood frequencies. Earlier literature documents some of the motif variants in reactive arthritis synovial fluid and blood. Within matched ankylosing spondylitis synovial fluid, disease-linked clones were reportedly significantly enriched.

The CDR3 length is 14 residues. V was pared by 4 bases and J by 3 bases, with 6 bases of the junction left unmatched. From germline, CDR1 is SEHNR and CDR2 FQNEAQ (reference sequence). This clonotype was counted only a few times. Antigen: not known. By quantitative 5'-RACE with molecular barcodes, the TCR beta libraries were made. Using its own MiXCR run on the 5' RACE reads, TCRdb lists one record per CDR3 protein. The sample shows 400,000 to 450,000 distinct CDR3 sequences, 15% to 20% of them seen only once. Sequencing was carried out using blood, either unsorted or a sorted T cell fraction (not recorded which). This receptor was obtained from a male donor with ankylosing spondylitis. This rearrangement joins TRBV7-9 to TRBJ2-7; TRBD1 matches 7 bases. The DNA of the CDR3 is TGTGCCAGCAGCTCCGGGACAGCCAGCTACGAGCAGTACTTC. Protein: CASSSGTASYEQYF.